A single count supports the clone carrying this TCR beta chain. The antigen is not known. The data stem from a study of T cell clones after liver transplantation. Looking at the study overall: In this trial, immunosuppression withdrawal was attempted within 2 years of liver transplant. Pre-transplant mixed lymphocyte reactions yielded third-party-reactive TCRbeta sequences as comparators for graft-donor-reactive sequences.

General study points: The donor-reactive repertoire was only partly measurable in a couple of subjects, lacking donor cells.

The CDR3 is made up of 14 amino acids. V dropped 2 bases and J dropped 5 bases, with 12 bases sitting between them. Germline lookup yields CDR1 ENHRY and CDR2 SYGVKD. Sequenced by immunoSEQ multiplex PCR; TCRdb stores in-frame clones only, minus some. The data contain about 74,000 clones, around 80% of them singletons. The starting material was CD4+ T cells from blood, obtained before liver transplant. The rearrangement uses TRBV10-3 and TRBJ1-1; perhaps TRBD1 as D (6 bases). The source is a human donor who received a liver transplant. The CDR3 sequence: CAISERGPRTEAFF. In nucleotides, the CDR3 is TGTGCCATCAGTGAGCGGGGGCCTCGGACTGAAGCTTTCTTT.